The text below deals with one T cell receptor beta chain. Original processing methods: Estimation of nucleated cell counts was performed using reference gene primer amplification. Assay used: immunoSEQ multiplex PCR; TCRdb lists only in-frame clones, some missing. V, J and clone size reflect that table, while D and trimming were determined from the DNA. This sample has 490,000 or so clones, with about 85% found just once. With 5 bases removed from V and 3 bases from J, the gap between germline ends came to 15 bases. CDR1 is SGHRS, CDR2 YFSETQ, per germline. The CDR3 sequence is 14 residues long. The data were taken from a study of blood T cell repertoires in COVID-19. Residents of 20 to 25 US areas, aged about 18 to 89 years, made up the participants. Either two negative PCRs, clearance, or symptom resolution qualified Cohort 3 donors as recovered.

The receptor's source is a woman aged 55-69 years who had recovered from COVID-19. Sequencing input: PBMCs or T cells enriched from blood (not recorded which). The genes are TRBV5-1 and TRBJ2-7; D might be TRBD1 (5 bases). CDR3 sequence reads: CASSGQGGLYEQYF. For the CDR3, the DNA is TGCGCCAGCAGTGGCCAGGGTGGCCTCTACGAGCAGTACTTC.